What follows are 4 T cell receptor beta chains derived from one specimen sequenced in a study of shared clonotypes between healthy human individuals. Sequencing was performed with immunoSEQ multiplex PCR; in TCRdb, only in-frame clones are kept and a portion is missing. The table shows about 1 million clones, with approximately 76% occurring only once. Sequenced material: memory CD4+ T cells sorted from blood. Documented subset: CD45RA-negative fraction. The receptors here all came from a man aged 18 to 30 in good health.

This clone came up once. The chain links TRBV4-3 to TRBJ2-2; unclear D gene. Trimming took off 4 bases at V and 1 base at J, with 4 bases between the two ends. The CDR3 loop spans 13 amino acids. The germline V gene has CDR1 LGHNA and CDR2 YSLEER. As DNA, the CDR3 is TGCGCCAGCAGCCGGGGGAACACCGGGGAGCTGTTTTTT. It codes for CASSRGNTGELFF.

V usage is TRBV27 and J usage is TRBJ1-1; maybe TRBD1 (6 bases). Trimming took 4 bases from V and 1 from J, leaving 16 bases between them. The CDR3 length is 16 residues. Germline values: CDR1 MNHEY, CDR2 SMNVEV (reference sequence). CDR3: CASSSPRDTWNTEAFF. Written as DNA, the CDR3 is TGTGCCAGCAGTTCGCCCAGGGACACCTGGAACACTGAAGCTTTCTTT.

This chain joins TRBV7-8 and TRBJ1-4, with a tentative D call TRBD1 (6 bases). The CDR3 runs to 16 residues. Germline CDR1 reads SGHVS; CDR2 reads FQNEAQ. V dropped 5 bases and J dropped 4 bases, with 17 bases sitting between them. The CDR3 DNA follows: TGTGCCAGCAGCACGAGATGGGGGGCCATTAATGAAAAACTGTTTTTT. Translating gives CASSTRWGAINEKLFF.

The J gene is TRBJ2-1, the V gene TRBV27, with 9 bases that match TRBD1. Germline V gene lookup returns CDR1 MNHEY and CDR2 SMNVEV (reference sequence). The CDR3 totals 16 residues. V lost 5 bases and J lost 1; bases outside the gene matches: 6. This CDR3 reads CASSKGQGGSYNEQFF. The CDR3 nucleotides are TGTGCCAGCAGTAAGGGACAGGGAGGTTCCTACAATGAGCAGTTCTTC.